This T cell receptor (beta chain) was identified in a study of blood T cell repertoires in COVID-19. Germline CDR1 is LGHDT and CDR2 is YNNKEL (reference sequence). This CDR3 has 11 residues. V lost 4 bases, J lost 13 bases, and 4 bases stayed unmatched. Sequenced by immunoSEQ multiplex PCR; TCRdb stores in-frame clones only, minus some. The sample consists of about 110,000 clones, 88% of them appearing once. This rearrangement joins TRBV3-1 (or the pseudogene TRBV3-2) to TRBJ2-1; 7 bases are shared with TRBD1. Sequenced sample: peripheral blood. The sequence was collected from a woman aged 50 to 60 with acute or convalescent COVID-19. This CDR3 is CASSRTGVQFF. CDR3 in DNA: TGTGCCAGCAGCCGAACAGGGGTCCAGTTCTTC.